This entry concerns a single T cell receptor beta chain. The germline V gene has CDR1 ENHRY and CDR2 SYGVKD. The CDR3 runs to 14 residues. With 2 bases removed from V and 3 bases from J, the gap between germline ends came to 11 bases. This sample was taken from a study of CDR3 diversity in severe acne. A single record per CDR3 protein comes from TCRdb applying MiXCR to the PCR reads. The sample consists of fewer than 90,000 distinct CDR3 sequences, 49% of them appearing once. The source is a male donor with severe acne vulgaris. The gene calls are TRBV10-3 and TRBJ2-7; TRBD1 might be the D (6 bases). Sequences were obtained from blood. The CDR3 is CAISETGTYYEQYF. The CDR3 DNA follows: TGTGCCATCAGTGAGACCGGGACATACTACGAGCAGTACTTC.